Listed here is a single T cell receptor (beta chain). Its antigen is still unknown. No much larger clonotype is one base removed from it; base qualities were not supplied. CDR1 and CDR2 (LNHDA, SQIVND) derive from the germline V gene (reference sequence). The cysteine opens and the phenylalanine closes a CDR3 of 13 amino acids. The sequence is cut down to CDR3 DNA, 39 bases in frame from base 1. The CDR3 regions of human TCRbeta chains were analyzed by immunosequencing. Turning to the authors' computational methods: Repertoire TCRs were checked for matches against a reference library of SARS-CoV-2-specific TCRs that had been generated using the MIRA antigen-specificity platform. Breadth meant the fraction of unique TCRs that were SARS-CoV-2-associated, whereas depth meant the fraction of total T cells that were SARS-CoV-2-associated. Using the MIRA data, each spike-specific TCR was mapped to the spike region that the TCR reacts to and placed in a CD4 or CD8 class. Log10-transformed breadth and depth values were compared by one-way ANOVA with Sidak's multiple comparisons tests. TCRdb provides this immuneACCESS table in a form limited to in-frame rearrangements. Some clones are lacking; in checked studies, under half of them reflect an unresolved V gene, and why the rest are absent is not known. V, J and clone size are taken as reported in that table, and D and trimming were inferred from the DNA itself. This sample holds fewer than 200,000 clones; approximately 90% were observed only once. The ten biggest clones cover less than 2.5% of the sample.

The data derive from a study of T cell responses to AZD1222 COVID-19 vaccine (dated by TCRdb to the early 2020s). Notes on the research overall: AZD1222 recipients with second doses at about 4 weeks or about 12 weeks were pooled, because spike-specific TCR depth and breadth did not differ between schedules. TCR sequencing was performed for fewer than 250 trial participants, of whom about 200 were given two doses of AZD1222 and around 25 were given two doses of MenACWY control vaccine. Trial participants were enrolled by age into subgroups of 18-55, 56-69 and 70-plus years, and roughly 150, 30 and 60 TCR-sequenced participants, respectively, were included in these subgroups.

What the time point label conveys for this sample: baseline before first vaccination. The vaccinee samples were drawn from two UK trials, COV001 and COV002, one of which was a single-blind randomized controlled phase 2/3 trial testing AZD1222 (ChAdOx1 nCoV-19) in healthy adults. Trial participant PBMC samples were collected at day 0 and day 28 after the second dose for TCRbeta chain sequencing. Study-wide findings and limitations: Epitopes outside the regions mutated in the B.1.351 and B.1.1.7 variants were reportedly recognized by nearly half of the unique spike-specific TCRs. The 56-69-year group was small, and its depth increase did not reach significance, likely because of low power. Conclusions about previously exposed vaccinees were limited because only six or seven AZD1222 recipients were SARS-CoV-2 seropositive at baseline. No day 14 peak-response samples were available, so repertoires were characterized only after the peak T cell response. Most participants were white British and females outnumbered males, and the authors suggested that clonal diversity may have been underestimated. The whole spike protein was spanned by vaccine-associated CD4 TCRs, and dominant responses were seen in regions 160-218 and 743-854. A significant rise in spike-specific TCR breadth and depth was observed after two AZD1222 doses relative to day 0 and relative to MenACWY recipients.

This material consisted of peripheral blood, taken on day 0 of AZD1222 vaccination. The chain uses TRBV19 and TRBJ2-7; 10 middle bases align to TRBD1. This TCR was recovered from an adult in good health. In nucleotide form, the sequence is TGTGCGTCCGGGGGGACAGGGGCCTACGAGCAGTACTTC. It translates as CASGGTGAYEQYF. This CDR3, with the reference TRBV19 and TRBJ2-7 proteins standing in past its ends, gives the full variable domain DGGITQSPKYLFRKEGQNVTLSCEQNLNHDAMYWYRQDPGQGLRLIYYSQIVNDFQKGDIAEGYSVSREKKESFPLTVTSAQKNPTAFYLCASGGTGAYEQYFGPGTRLTVT.